The clone carrying this TCR beta chain was seen more than once but under ten times. Its specificity is not known. This record comes from a study of blood T cells in healthy people across ages. Study-level findings and limits: Older individuals had lower TCR beta diversity per million T cells (the decline was roughly linear).

A second roughly 6 to 12 cycle PCR used barcoded and J-beta primers. Through a template-switch adaptor with 12 random nucleotides, each cDNA molecule received a tag. In TCRdb, the 5' RACE reads were re-called with MiXCR into one record per CDR3 protein. The sample contains just under 550,000 distinct CDR3 sequences, about 25% of which appear only once. This sample was shared with a second study, whose subject was T cells of mothers and their children. That study reports: Sample barcodes plus 2-4 random nucleotides came from the M1S primer. Normalized overlap was always slightly, never significantly, higher in related than unrelated mother-child pairs.

Sequenced: blood. The clonotype originates from a boy under 18 in good health.

The CDR3 DNA reads TGCAGTGCCCGCGGGAGGCAGGGCAATGAGCAGTTCTTC. It codes for CSARGRQGNEQFF. This sequence joins TRBV20-1 and TRBJ2-1; 8 bases fit TRBD2. This CDR3 is built from 13 residues. Germline trimming cut 6 bases from V and 6 bases from J; bases unmatched to any gene: 7. Per germline, CDR1 DFQATT and CDR2 SNEGSKA (reference sequence).